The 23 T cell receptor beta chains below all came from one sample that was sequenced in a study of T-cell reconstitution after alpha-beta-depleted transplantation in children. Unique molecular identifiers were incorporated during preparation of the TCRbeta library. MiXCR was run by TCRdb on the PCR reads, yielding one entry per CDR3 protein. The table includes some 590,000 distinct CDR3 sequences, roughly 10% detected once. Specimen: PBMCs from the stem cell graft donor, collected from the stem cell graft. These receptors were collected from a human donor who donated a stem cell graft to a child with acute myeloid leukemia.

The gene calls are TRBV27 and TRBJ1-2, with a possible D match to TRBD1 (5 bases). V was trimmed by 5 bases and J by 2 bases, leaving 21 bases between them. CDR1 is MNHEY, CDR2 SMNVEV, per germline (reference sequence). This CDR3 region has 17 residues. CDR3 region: CASSPRGPPLYNYGYTF. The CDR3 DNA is TGTGCCAGCAGTCCCCGGGGCCCACCCTTATACAACTATGGCTACACCTTC.

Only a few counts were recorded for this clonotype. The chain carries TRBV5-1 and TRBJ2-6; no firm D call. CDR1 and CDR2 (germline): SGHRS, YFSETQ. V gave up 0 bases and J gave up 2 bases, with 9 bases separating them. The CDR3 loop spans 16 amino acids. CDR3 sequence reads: CASSLGPGTGANVLTF. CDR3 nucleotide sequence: TGCGCCAGCAGCTTGGGGCCTGGTACTGGGGCCAACGTCCTGACTTTC. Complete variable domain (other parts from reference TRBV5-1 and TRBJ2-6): KAGVTQTPRYLIKTRGQQVTLSCSPISGHRSVSWYQQTPGQGLQFLFEYFSETQRNKGNFPGRFSGRQFSNSRSEMNVSTLELGDSALYLCASSLGPGTGANVLTFGAGSRLTVL.

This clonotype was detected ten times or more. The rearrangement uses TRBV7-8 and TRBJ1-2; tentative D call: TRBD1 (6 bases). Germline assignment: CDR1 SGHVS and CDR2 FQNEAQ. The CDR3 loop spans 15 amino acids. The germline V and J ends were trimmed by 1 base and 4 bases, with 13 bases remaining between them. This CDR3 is CASSLDLGDIYGYTF. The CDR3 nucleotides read TGTGCCAGCAGCTTAGACTTGGGGGACATCTATGGCTACACCTTC.

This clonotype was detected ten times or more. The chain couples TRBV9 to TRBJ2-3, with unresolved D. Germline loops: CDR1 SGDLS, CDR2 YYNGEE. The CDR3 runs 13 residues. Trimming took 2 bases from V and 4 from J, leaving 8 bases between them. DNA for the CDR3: TGTGCCAGCAGCGTCCCCCCCCCAGATACGCAGTATTTT. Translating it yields CASSVPPPDTQYF.

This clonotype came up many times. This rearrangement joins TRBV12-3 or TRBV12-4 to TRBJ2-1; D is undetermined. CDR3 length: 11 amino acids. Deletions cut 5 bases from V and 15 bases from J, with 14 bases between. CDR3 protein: CASSPGPTLFF. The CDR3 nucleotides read TGTGCCAGCAGTCCCGGGCCCACGTTGTTCTTC.

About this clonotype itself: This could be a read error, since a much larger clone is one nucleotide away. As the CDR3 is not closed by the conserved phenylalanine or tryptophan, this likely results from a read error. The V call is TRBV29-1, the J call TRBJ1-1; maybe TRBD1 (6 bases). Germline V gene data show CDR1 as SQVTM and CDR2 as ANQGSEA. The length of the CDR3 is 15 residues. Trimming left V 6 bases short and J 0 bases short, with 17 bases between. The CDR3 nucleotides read TGCAGCGTGGGGGTGAGGGGGGGAATGAACACTGAAGCTTTCTCT. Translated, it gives CSVGVRGGMNTEAFS.

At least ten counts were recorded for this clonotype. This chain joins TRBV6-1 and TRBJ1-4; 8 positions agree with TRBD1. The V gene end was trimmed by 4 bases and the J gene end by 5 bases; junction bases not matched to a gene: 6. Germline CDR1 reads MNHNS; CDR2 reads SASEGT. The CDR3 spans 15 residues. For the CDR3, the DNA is TGTGCCAGCAGTGCAGGGACAGGCGGAAATGAAAAACTGTTTTTT. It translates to CASSAGTGGNEKLFF.

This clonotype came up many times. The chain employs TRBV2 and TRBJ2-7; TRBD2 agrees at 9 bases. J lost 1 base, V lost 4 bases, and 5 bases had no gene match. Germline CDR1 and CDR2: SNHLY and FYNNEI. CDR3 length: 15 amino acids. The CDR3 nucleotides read TGTGCCAGCAGTGTAGGAGCGGGAGGTTCCTACGAGCAGTACTTC. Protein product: CASSVGAGGSYEQYF.

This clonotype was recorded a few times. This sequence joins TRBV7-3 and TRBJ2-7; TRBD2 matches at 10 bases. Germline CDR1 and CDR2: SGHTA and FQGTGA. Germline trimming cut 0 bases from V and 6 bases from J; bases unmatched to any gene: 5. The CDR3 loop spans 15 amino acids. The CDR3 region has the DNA TGTGCCAGCAGCTTAACGCTAGCGGGAGCTTCCGAGCAGTACTTC. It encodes CASSLTLAGASEQYF.

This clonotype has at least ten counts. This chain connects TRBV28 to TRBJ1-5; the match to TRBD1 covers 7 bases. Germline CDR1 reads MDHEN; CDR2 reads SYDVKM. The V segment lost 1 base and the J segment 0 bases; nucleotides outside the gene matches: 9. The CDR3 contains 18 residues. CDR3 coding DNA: TGTGCCAGCAGTTTATATGGGGGGACAGTCTATAGCAATCAGCCCCAGCATTTT. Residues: CASSLYGGTVYSNQPQHF.

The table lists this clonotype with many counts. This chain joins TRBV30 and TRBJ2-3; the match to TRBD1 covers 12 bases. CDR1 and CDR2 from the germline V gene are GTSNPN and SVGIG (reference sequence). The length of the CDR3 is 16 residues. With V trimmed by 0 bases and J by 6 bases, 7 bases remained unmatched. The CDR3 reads CAWSVGGTGGADTQYF. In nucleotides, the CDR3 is TGTGCCTGGAGTGTAGGTGGGACAGGGGGCGCCGATACGCAGTATTTT.

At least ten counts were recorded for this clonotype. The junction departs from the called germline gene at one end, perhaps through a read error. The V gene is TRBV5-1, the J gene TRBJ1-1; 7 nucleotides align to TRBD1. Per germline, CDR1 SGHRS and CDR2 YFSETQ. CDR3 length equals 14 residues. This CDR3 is CASSTDRVKTEAFF. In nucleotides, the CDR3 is TGCGCCAGCAGCACAGACAGGGTGAAGACTGAAGCTTTCTTT.

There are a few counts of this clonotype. The CDR3 sequence is CASSQEGDPDNEQFF. The DNA for the CDR3 is TGTGCCAGCAGCCAAGAGGGGGACCCGGACAATGAGCAGTTCTTC. This chain connects TRBV4-2 to TRBJ2-1; either TRBD1 or TRBD2 may supply D (5 bases each). The CDR3 is 15 residues long. The V end lost 0 bases, the J end lost 5 bases, and 11 bases lay between the germline ends. Per the germline V gene, CDR1 is LGHNA and CDR2 is YNFKEQ.

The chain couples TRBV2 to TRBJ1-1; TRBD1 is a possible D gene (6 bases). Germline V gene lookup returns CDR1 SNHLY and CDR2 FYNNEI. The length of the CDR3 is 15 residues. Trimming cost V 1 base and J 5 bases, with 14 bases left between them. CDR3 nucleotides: TGTGCCAGCAGTGAAGTGGGTCAGGGGCGTACTGAAGCTTTCTTT. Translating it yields CASSEVGQGRTEAFF.

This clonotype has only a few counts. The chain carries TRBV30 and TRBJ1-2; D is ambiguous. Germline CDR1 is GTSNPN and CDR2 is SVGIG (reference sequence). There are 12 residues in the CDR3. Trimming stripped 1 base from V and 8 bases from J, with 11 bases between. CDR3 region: CAWSGYPGGYTF. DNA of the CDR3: TGTGCCTGGAGTGGTTACCCAGGCGGCTACACCTTC.

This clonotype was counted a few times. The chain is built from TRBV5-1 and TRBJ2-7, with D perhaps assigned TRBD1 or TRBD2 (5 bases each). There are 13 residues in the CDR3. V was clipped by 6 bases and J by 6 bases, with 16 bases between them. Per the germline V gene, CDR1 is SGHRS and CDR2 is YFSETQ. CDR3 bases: TGCGCCAGCACCCGGGGCGAGGGGCGCGAGCAGTACTTC. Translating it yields CASTRGEGREQYF.

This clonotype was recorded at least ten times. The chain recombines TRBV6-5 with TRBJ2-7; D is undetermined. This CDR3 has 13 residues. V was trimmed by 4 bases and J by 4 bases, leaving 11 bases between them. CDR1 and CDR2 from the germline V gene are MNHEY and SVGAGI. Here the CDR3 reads CASSLDGQYEQYF. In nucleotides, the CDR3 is TGTGCCAGCAGTTTGGACGGGCAATACGAGCAGTACTTC.

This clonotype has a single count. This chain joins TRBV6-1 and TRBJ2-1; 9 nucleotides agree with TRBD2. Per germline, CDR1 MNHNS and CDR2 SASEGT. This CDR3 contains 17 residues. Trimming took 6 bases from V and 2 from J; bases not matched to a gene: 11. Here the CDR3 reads CASSPSAGGPPYNEQFF. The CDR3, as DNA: TGTGCCAGCAGCCCCTCAGCGGGAGGCCCGCCCTACAATGAGCAGTTCTTC.

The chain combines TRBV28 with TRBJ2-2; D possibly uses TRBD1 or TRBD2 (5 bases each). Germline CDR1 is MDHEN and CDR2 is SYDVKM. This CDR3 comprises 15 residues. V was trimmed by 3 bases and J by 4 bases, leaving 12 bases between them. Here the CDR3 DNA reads TGTGCCAGCAGTTTGGCCAGGGCGGGCACCGGGGAGCTGTTTTTT. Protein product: CASSLARAGTGELFF.

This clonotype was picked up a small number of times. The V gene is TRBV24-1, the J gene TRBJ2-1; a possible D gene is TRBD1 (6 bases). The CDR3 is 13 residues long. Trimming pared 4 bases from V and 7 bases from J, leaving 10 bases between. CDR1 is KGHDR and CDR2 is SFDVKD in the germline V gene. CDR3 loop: CATSDPDSNEQFF. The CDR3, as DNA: TGTGCCACCAGTGACCCGGACAGTAATGAGCAGTTCTTC.

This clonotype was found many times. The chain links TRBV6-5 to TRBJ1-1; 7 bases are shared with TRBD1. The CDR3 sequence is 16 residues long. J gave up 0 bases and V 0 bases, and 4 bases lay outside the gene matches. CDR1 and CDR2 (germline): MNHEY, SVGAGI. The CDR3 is CASSYSPGQLNTEAFF. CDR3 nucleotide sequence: TGTGCCAGCAGTTACTCGCCGGGACAGCTGAACACTGAAGCTTTCTTT.

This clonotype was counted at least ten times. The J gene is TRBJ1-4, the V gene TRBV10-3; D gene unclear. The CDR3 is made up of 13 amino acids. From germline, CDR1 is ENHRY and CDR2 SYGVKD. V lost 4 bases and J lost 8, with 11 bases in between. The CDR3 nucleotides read TGTGCCATCAGTGTAAGTGGGAACGAAAAACTGTTTTTT. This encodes CAISVSGNEKLFF.

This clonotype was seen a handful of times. As DNA, the CDR3 is TGTGCCAGCAGTTCCCTATCCACCCGGGATGAAAAACTGTTTTTT. Residues: CASSSLSTRDEKLFF. This chain connects TRBV27 to TRBJ1-4; D call uncertain. The CDR3 is made up of 15 amino acids. Germline lookup yields CDR1 MNHEY and CDR2 SMNVEV (reference sequence). V was shortened by 4 bases and J by 6 bases, with 15 bases between the two germline ends. Complete variable domain (other parts from reference TRBV27 and TRBJ1-4): EAQVTQNPRYLITVTGKKLTVTCSQNMNHEYMSWYRQDPGLGLRQIYYSMNVEVTDKGDVPEGYKVSRKEKRNFPLILESPSPNQTSLYFCASSSLSTRDEKLFFGSGTQLSVL.